This T cell receptor (beta chain) was recorded in a study of T cell changes during pregnancy in multiple sclerosis. Assay: immunoSEQ multiplex PCR; the TCRdb copy retains only in-frame clones and omits some. The sample has about 38,000 clones, approximately 90% seen once. V lost 10 bases to trimming and J lost 1 base, with 16 bases between them. The CDR3 has 14 amino acids. Germline CDR1 is MNHNS and CDR2 is SASEGT. The J gene is TRBJ1-1, the V gene TRBV6-1, with D maybe TRBD1 (5 bases). The sequencing used CD4+ T cells from peripheral blood mononuclear cells, collected before pregnancy. The sequence derives from a female donor with multiple sclerosis, enrolled in a pregnancy study. The CDR3 DNA reads as TGTGCCACCCGAGCAGGGCTACAGAACACTGAAGCTTTCTTT. Protein product: CATRAGLQNTEAFF.